These 16 T cell receptor beta chains share one sample of origin, sequenced in a study of OX40 agonist ivuxolimab in advanced cancers. TCRdb keeps only in-frame clones here, not all; method: immunoSEQ multiplex PCR. The sample holds tens of thousands of clones, about nine tenths seen once. This material consisted of CD4+ or CD8+ T cells sorted from blood, taken in a trial of the OX40 agonist ivuxolimab. The receptors derive from an adult with an advanced solid tumor such as melanoma, head and neck, liver or kidney cancer.

This chain links TRBV5-8 with TRBJ1-5, with unresolved D. The CDR3 is 15 residues long. Trimming cost V 2 bases and J 0 bases, with 9 bases left between them. Germline V CDR1 and CDR2: SGHTS, YDEGEE. The CDR3 DNA follows: TGTGCCAGCAGCTTTCGGGTTCTTAGCAATCAGCCCCAGCATTTT. It is translated as CASSFRVLSNQPQHF. Drawing the rest from reference TRBV5-8 and TRBJ1-5, the complete variable domain is EAGVTQSPTHLIKTRGQQATLRCSPISGHTSVYWYQQALGLGLQFLLWYDEGEERNRGNFPPRFSGRQFPNYSSELNVNALELEDSALYLCASSFRVLSNQPQHFGDGTRLSIL.

A single count supports this clone. V gene TRBV19 combines with J gene TRBJ1-2; TRBD1 aligns across 9 bases. The germline gives CDR1 LNHDA, CDR2 SQIVND (reference sequence). The V and J ends lost 5 bases and 4 bases, in that order; junction bases with no gene match: 5. The CDR3 length is 14 residues. CDR3 sequence: CASSLGQGGYGYTF. The CDR3 bases are TGTGCCAGTAGTTTGGGACAGGGTGGCTATGGCTACACCTTC.

The chain couples TRBV2 to TRBJ1-2; D may be TRBD1 (5 bases). The CDR3 spans 13 residues. Germline loops: CDR1 SNHLY, CDR2 FYNNEI. The germline V and J ends were trimmed by 10 bases and 4 bases, with 16 bases remaining between them. CDR3 nucleotides: TGTGCCATTAGGGACCTTACTACCTATGGCTACACCTTC. It codes for CAIRDLTTYGYTF.

The chain uses TRBV5-1 and TRBJ1-5; TRBD1 might be the D (6 bases). Germline lookup yields CDR1 SGHRS and CDR2 YFSETQ. With 6 bases removed from V and 0 bases from J, the gap between germline ends came to 22 bases. The CDR3 sequence is 18 residues long. This chain's CDR3 is CASKKRTALSYSNQPQHF. CDR3 sequence (DNA): TGCGCCAGCAAAAAAAGGACAGCGCTTTCTTATAGCAATCAGCCCCAGCATTTT.

The chain is built from TRBV4-2 and TRBJ2-1, with 12 positions matching TRBD1. J was trimmed by 9 bases and V by 4 bases; bases with no gene match: 13. The CDR3 totals 17 residues. Germline lookup yields CDR1 LGHNA and CDR2 YNFKEQ. CDR3 in amino acids: CASSPSVAGTGGGEQFF. The CDR3 DNA sequence: TGTGCCAGCAGCCCCTCGGTTGCCGGGACAGGGGGCGGTGAGCAGTTCTTC.

This clone showed up just once. The V gene is TRBV13, the J gene TRBJ1-1, with D uncertain. Per germline, CDR1 PRHDT and CDR2 FYEKMQ (reference sequence). The V end lost 1 base, the J end lost 1 base, and 7 bases lay between the germline ends. The CDR3 is 14 residues long. CDR3 nucleotides: TGTGCCAGCAGCTTAGAGCGGGGGAACACTGAAGCTTTCTTT. This codes for CASSLERGNTEAFF.

This sequence joins TRBV19 and TRBJ2-1, with 11 bases that match TRBD2. Trimming took 5 bases from V and 7 from J; bases not matched to a gene: 7. CDR3 size: 15 residues. The germline CDR1 and CDR2 sequences are LNHDA and SQIVND (reference sequence). The CDR3 region has the DNA TGTGCCAGTAGTTTGACTAGCGGGGAATATAATGAGCAGTTCTTC. Its translation is CASSLTSGEYNEQFF.

CDR3 bases: TGTGCCAGCAGCGCCCAGGTAGGCGGGAACTATGGCTACACCTTC. This translates into CASSAQVGGNYGYTF. The chain employs TRBV21-1 and TRBJ1-2. TRBV21-1 constitutes a pseudogene. The CDR3 loop spans 15 amino acids.

The V call is TRBV4-3, the J call TRBJ1-2, with TRBD1 identical over 9 bases. The V gene's germline CDR1 is LGHNA and CDR2 YSLEER. V trimming: 4 bases; J trimming: 0 bases; junction bases outside the gene matches: 15. This CDR3 is 19 amino acids long. The CDR3 here is CASSRSLTGGSFTNYGYTF. The CDR3 nucleotides are TGCGCCAGCAGCCGATCTCTGACAGGGGGATCTTTTACTAACTATGGCTACACCTTC.

The V call is TRBV27, the J call TRBJ2-7; D gene ambiguous. This CDR3 region has 11 residues. V was shortened by 4 bases and J by 6 bases, with 7 bases between the two germline ends. Germline V lookup: CDR1 MNHEY, CDR2 SMNVEV (reference sequence). CDR3 region: CASSSGIEQYF. The CDR3 DNA follows: TGTGCCAGCAGTTCAGGCATCGAGCAGTACTTC.

This chain connects TRBV5-6 to TRBJ2-3; D is possibly TRBD1 (6 bases). The ends were cut back, 0 bases at V and 2 bases at J, with 10 bases in the middle. This CDR3 has 15 residues. CDR1 and CDR2 from the germline V gene are SGHDT and YYEEEE. This CDR3 is CASSLAGAVTDTQYF. CDR3 nucleotide sequence: TGTGCCAGCAGCTTGGCAGGGGCGGTCACAGATACGCAGTATTTT.

This clone is a singleton in its sample. This chain links TRBV7-9 with TRBJ1-4, with 7 nucleotides matching TRBD1. The CDR3 length is 15 residues. With 5 bases clipped from V and 7 bases from J, the junction kept 10 bases outside the gene matches. Germline V gene data show CDR1 as SEHNR and CDR2 as FQNEAQ (reference sequence). The DNA for the CDR3 is TGTGCCAGCAGCATCCGACAGGGTTCGGTTGAAAAACTGTTTTTT. This translates into CASSIRQGSVEKLFF.

A few counts support this clone. This sequence joins TRBV10-3 and TRBJ2-2, with D perhaps given as TRBD1 or TRBD2 (6 bases each). The V end was cut by 7 bases, the J end by 1 base, with 13 bases between. Germline V gene sequence: CDR1 ENHRY, CDR2 SYGVKD. The CDR3 extends over 15 amino acids. The CDR3 DNA is TGTGCCATCACCCAGGAGGGGGAGAACACCGGGGAGCTGTTTTTT. It encodes CAITQEGENTGELFF.

The chain couples TRBV7-2 to TRBJ1-6; a weak D match, TRBD1 (5 bases). This CDR3 region has 14 residues. Trimming took 2 bases from V and 5 from J, leaving 7 bases between them. Germline CDR1 and CDR2: SGHTA and FQGNSA. This chain's CDR3 is CASSLQGDNSPLHF. The CDR3 DNA sequence: TGTGCCAGCAGCTTACAGGGAGATAATTCACCCCTCCACTTT.

The V and J genes are TRBV6-4 and TRBJ2-1, with D possibly TRBD1 on 6 matching bases. The CDR3 is made up of 11 amino acids. Germline lookup yields CDR1 MRHNA and CDR2 SNTAGT. The CDR3 nucleotides read TGTGGATCGGGACAACACAATGAGCAGTTCTTC. Amino acids: CGSGQHNEQFF.

The chain carries TRBV19 and TRBJ2-2; D tentatively fits TRBD1 or TRBD2 (5 bases each). Germline CDR1 is LNHDA and CDR2 is SQIVND (reference sequence). V dropped 5 bases and J dropped 9 bases, with 16 bases sitting between them. CDR3 size: 14 residues. The CDR3 protein is CASSLPGRPWELFF. DNA for the CDR3: TGTGCCAGTAGTCTCCCGGGACGGCCGTGGGAGCTGTTTTTT.